These T cell receptor beta chains were read from a single sample in a study of breast tumors, draining lymph nodes, adjacent tissues. MiXCR, applied by TCRdb to the multiplex PCR reads, yields one record per CDR3 protein. In the table there are approximately 210,000 distinct CDR3 sequences, about 32% of which are singletons. The sample taken for sequencing was axillary lymph node tissue. The receptors come from a female donor with breast cancer. Some clones in this sample may be carry-over from other donors' samples. The CDR3 runs from the conserved cysteine through the conserved F or W.

v_call,j_call,cdr3_aa
TRBV15,TRBJ2-5,CATSSGEGGETQYF
TRBV28,TRBJ1-6,CASKRRENSPLHF
TRBV24-1,TRBJ1-4,CATSDKGREGEKLFF
TRBV20-1,TRBJ2-2,CSAPKIRTGSVRELFF
TRBV12-3/TRBV12-4,TRBJ1-3,CASSYVAGGNTIYF
TRBV7-6,TRBJ2-5,CASRGTSSGTQYF
TRBV2,TRBJ2-7,CASSEQTRIYEQYF
TRBV20-1,TRBJ2-5,CSAIRRRGAEETQYF
TRBV20-1,TRBJ2-1,CSAGLAGTYNEQFF
TRBV6-2/TRBV6-3,TRBJ2-1,CASSSSLDEQFF
TRBV6-5,TRBJ2-3,CASTDTYDTDTQYF
TRBV18,TRBJ2-5,CASSPPSSGDRARETQYF
TRBV20-1,TRBJ2-2,CSAPSPGNTGELFF
TRBV5-1,TRBJ2-5,CASSYDHSRGETQYF
TRBV7-9,TRBJ2-3,CASREAGPSADTQYF
TRBV6-5,TRBJ2-5,CASSPPREREQETQYF
TRBV6-4,TRBJ2-2,CASSREALTGELFF
TRBV29-1,TRBJ2-1,CSVKSGKTYNEQFF
TRBV7-8,TRBJ2-1,CASSLGGSNEQFF
TRBV19,TRBJ1-5,CASSMCRKAETQHF
TRBV6-1,TRBJ2-3,CASKSSGRSTDTQYF
TRBV5-1,TRBJ2-1,CASSRDRVYNEQFF
TRBV28,TRBJ1-5,CASSLPTGGNQPQHF
TRBV6-2/TRBV6-3,TRBJ2-1,CASTPPGQGPGNNEQFF
TRBV19,TRBJ1-1,CASSSRQGVSTEAFF
TRBV13,TRBJ1-4,CASRVLGTGEEKLFF
TRBV6-6,TRBJ1-2,CASSHSAGTGVDLNGYTF
TRBV12-3/TRBV12-4,TRBJ2-5,CASTLDGVRQGTQYF
TRBV10-3,TRBJ1-1,CAISDRTNTEAFF
TRBV6-4,TRBJ2-1,CASSPSSGRAIQQFF